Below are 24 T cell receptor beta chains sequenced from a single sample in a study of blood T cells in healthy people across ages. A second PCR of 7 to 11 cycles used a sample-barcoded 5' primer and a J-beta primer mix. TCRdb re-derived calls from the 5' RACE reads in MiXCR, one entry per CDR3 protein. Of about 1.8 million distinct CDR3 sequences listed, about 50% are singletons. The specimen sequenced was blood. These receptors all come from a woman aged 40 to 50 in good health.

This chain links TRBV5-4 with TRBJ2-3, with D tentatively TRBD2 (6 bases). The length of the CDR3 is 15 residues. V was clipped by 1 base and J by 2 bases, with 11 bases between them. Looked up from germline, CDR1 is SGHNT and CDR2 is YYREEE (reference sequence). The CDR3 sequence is CASSLMAGPTDTQYF. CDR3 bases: TGTGCCAGCAGCTTGATGGCGGGGCCCACAGATACGCAGTATTTT.

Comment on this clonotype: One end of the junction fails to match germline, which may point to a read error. CDR3 protein: CAGRPTGMSSYEQYF. The CDR3 nucleotides read TGTGCCGGCAGGCCCACAGGGATGAGCTCCTACGAGCAGTACTTC. V is TRBV6-5 and J is TRBJ2-7; TRBD1 is a possible D gene (6 bases). The CDR3 is made up of 15 amino acids. Germline V gives CDR1 MNHEY, CDR2 SVGAGI.

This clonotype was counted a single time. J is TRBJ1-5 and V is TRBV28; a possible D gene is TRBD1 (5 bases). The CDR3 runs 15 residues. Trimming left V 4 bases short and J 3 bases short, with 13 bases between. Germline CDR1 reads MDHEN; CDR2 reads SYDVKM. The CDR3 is CASSSRGWFNQPQHF. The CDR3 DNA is TGTGCCAGCAGTTCGCGGGGCTGGTTCAATCAGCCCCAGCATTTT.

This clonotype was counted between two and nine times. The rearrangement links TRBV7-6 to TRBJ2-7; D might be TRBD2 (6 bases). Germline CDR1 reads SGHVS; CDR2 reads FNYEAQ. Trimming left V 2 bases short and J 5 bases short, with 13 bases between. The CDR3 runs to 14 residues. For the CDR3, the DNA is TGTGCCAGCAGCTTATATTCGGGGGTCAACGAGCAGTACTTC. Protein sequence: CASSLYSGVNEQYF.

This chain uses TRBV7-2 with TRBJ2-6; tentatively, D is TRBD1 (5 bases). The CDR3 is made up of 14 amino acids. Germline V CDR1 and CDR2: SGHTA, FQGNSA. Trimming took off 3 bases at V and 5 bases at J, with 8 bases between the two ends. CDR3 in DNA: TGTGCCAGCAGCTTGCAGGGCTGGGCCAACGTCCTGACTTTC. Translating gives CASSLQGWANVLTF. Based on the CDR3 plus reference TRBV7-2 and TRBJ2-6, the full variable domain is GAGVSQSPSNKVTEKGKDVELRCDPISGHTALYWYRQSLGQGLEFLIYFQGNSAPDKSGLPSDRFSAERTGGSVSTLTIQRTQQEDSAVYLCASSLQGWANVLTFGAGSRLTVL.

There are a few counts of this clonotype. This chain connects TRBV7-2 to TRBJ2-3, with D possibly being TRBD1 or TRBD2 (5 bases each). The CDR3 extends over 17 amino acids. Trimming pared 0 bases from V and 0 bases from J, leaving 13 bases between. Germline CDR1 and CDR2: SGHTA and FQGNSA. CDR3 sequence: CASSLAPGTRSTDTQYF. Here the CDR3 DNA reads TGTGCCAGCAGCTTAGCCCCCGGGACCAGAAGCACAGATACGCAGTATTTT.

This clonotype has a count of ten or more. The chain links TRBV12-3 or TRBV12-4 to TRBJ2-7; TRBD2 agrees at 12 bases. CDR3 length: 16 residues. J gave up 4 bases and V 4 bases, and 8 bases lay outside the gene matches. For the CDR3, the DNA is TGTGCCAGCAGTTCCGATCTAGCGGGGGGGCTTTACGAGCAGTACTTC. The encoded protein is CASSSDLAGGLYEQYF.

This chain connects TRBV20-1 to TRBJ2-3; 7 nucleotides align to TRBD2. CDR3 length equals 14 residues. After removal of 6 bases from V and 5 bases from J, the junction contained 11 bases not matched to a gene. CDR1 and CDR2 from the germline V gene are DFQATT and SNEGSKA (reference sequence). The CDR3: CSARRGRHQDTQYF. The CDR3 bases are TGCAGTGCCAGGCGGGGGAGGCATCAAGATACGCAGTATTTT.

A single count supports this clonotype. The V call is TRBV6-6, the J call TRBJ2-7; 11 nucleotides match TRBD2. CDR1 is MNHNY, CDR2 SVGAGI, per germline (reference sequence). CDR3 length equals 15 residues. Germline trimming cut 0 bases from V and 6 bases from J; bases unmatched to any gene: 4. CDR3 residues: CASSYSASGGLEQYF. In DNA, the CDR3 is TGTGCCAGCAGTTACTCGGCTAGCGGGGGGCTCGAGCAGTACTTC.

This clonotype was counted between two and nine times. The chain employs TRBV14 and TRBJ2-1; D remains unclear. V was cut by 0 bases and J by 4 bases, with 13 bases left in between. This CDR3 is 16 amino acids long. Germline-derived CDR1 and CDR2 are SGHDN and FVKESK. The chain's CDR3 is CASSQDPGRYYNEQFF. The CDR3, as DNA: TGTGCCAGCAGCCAAGACCCGGGCCGATATTACAATGAGCAGTTCTTC.

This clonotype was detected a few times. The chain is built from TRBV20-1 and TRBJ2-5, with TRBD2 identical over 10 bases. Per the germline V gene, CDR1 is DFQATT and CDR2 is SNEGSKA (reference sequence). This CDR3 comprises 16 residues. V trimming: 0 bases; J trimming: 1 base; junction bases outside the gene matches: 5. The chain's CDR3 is CSARDASGGLQETQYF. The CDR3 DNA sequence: TGCAGTGCTAGAGATGCTAGCGGGGGACTCCAAGAGACCCAGTACTTC.

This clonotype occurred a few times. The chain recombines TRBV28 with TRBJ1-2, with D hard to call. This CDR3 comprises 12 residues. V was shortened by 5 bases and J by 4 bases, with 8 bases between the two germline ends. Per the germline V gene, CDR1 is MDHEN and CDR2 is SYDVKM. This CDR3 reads CASSTNTYGYTF. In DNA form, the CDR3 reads TGTGCCAGCAGTACCAACACCTATGGCTACACCTTC.

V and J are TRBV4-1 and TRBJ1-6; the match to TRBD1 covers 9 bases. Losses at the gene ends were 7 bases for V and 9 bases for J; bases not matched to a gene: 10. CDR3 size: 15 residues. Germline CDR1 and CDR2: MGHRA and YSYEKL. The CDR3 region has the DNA TGCGCCAGCAACCAGGGACAGGGAATTGGTTCACCCCTCCACTTT. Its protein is CASNQGQGIGSPLHF.

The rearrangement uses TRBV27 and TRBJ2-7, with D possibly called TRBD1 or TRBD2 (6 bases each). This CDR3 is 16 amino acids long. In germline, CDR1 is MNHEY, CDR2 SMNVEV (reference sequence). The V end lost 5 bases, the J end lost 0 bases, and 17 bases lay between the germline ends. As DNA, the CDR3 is TGTGCCAGCAGTCCATCCGGGGGCGACAGCTCCTACGAGCAGTACTTC. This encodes CASSPSGGDSSYEQYF.

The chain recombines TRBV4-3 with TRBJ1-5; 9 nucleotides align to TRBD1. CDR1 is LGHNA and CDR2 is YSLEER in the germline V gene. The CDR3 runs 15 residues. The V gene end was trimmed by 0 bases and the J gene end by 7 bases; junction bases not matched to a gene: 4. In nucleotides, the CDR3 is TGCGCCAGCAGCCAAGAAGGACAGGGGTTCCAGCCCCAGCATTTT. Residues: CASSQEGQGFQPQHF.

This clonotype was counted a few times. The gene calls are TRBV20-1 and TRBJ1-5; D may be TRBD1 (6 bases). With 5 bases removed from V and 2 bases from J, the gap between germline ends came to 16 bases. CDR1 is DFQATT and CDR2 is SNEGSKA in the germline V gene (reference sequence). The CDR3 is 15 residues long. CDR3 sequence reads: CSALHRVFGNQPQHF. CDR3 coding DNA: TGCAGTGCTTTACACAGGGTTTTTGGCAATCAGCCCCAGCATTTT.

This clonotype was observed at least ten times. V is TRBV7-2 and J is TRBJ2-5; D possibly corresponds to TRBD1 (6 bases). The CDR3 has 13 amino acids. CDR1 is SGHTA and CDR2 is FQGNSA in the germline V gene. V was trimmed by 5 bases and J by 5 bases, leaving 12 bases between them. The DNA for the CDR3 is TGTGCCAGCAGCCCCACAGGGTCGGAGACCCAGTACTTC. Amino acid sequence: CASSPTGSETQYF.

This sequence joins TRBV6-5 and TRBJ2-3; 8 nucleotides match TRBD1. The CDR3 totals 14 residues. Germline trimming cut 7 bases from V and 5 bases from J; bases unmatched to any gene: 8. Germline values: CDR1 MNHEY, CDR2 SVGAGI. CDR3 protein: CASTPGQVGDTQYF. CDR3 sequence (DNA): TGTGCCAGCACCCCGGGACAGGTGGGAGATACGCAGTATTTT.

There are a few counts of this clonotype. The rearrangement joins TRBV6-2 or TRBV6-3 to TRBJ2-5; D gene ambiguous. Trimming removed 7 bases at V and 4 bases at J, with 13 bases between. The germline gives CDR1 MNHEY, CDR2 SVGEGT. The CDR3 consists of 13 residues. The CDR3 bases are TGTGCCAGCAACGAGCGAGGAAGAGAGACCCAGTACTTC. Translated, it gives CASNERGRETQYF.

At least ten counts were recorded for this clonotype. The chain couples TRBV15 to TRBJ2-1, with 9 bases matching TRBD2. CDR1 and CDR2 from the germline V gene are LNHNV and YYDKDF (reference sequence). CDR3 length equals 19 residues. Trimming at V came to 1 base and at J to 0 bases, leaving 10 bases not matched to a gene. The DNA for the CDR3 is TGTGCCACCAGCAGAGTTGGTAGCGGGGGTGCGAGCTCCTACAATGAGCAGTTCTTC. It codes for CATSRVGSGGASSYNEQFF.

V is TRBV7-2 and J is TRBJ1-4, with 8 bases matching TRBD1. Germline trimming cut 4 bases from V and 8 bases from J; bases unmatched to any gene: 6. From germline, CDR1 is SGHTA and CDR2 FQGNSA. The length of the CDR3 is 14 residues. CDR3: CASSSRGLREKLFF. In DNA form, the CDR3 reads TGTGCCAGCAGCTCCAGGGGGCTCCGAGAAAAACTGTTTTTT.

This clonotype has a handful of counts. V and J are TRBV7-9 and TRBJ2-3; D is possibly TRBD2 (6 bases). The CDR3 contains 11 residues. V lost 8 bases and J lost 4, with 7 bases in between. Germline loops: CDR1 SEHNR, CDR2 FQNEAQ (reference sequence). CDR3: CASGTSDTQYF. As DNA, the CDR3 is TGTGCCAGCGGGACTTCAGATACGCAGTATTTT.

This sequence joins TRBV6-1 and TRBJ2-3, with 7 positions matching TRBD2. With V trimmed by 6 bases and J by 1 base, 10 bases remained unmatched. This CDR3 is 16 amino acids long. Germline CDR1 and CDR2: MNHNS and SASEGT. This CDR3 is CASRRLLAERTDTQYF. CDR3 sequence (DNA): TGTGCCAGCAGACGCCTCCTAGCGGAGCGCACAGATACGCAGTATTTT.

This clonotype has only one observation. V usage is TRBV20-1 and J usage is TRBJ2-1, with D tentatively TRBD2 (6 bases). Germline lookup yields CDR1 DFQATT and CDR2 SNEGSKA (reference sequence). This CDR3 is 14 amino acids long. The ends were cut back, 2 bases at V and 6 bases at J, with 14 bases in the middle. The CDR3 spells CSARRGGNGNEQFF. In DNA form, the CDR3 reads TGCAGTGCTAGACGGGGCGGGAATGGCAATGAGCAGTTCTTC.